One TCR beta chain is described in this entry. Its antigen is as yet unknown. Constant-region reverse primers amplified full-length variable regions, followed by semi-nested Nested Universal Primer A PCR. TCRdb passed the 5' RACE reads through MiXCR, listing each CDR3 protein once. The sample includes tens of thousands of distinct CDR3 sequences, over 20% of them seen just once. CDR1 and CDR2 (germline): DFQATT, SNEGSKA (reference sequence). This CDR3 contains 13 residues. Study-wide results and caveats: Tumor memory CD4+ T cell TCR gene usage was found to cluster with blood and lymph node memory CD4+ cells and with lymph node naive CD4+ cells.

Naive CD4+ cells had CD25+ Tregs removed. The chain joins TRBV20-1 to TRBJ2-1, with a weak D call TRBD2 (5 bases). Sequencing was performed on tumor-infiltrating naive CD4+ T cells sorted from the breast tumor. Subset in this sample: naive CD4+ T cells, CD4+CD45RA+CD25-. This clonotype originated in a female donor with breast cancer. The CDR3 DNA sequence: TGCAGCACTGGGAAGGACTTCGACAATGAGCAGTTCTTC. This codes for CSTGKDFDNEQFF.